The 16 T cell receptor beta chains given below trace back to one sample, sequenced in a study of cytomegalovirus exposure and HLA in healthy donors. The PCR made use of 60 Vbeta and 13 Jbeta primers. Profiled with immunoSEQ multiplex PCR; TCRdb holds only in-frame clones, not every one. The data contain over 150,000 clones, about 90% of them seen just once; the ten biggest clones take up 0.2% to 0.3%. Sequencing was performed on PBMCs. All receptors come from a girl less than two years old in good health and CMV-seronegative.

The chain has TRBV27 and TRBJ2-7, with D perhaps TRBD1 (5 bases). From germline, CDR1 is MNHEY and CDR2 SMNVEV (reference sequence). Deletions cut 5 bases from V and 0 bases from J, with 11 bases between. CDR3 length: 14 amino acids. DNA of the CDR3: TGTGCCAGCAGTCCAACGACAGTCTCCTACGAGCAGTACTTC. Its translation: CASSPTTVSYEQYF.

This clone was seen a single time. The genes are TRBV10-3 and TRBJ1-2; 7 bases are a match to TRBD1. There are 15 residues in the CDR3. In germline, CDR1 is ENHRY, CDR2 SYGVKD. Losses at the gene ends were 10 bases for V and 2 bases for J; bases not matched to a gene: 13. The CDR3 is CATSQGSPQNYGYTF. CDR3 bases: TGTGCCACTTCACAGGGGTCCCCCCAGAACTATGGCTACACCTTC.

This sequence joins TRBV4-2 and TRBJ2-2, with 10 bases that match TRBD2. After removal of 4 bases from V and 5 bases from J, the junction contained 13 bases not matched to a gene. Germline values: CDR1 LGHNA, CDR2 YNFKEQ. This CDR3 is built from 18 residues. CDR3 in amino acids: CASSPVLAGEGRTGELFF. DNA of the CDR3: TGTGCCAGCAGCCCAGTTCTAGCGGGGGAAGGGAGGACCGGGGAGCTGTTTTTT.

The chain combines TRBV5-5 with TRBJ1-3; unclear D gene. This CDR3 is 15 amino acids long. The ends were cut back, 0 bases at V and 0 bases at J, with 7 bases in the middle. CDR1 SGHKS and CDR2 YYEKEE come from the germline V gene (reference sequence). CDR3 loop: CASSLVPHSGNTIYF. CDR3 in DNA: TGTGCCAGCAGCTTGGTACCACACTCTGGAAACACCATATATTTT.

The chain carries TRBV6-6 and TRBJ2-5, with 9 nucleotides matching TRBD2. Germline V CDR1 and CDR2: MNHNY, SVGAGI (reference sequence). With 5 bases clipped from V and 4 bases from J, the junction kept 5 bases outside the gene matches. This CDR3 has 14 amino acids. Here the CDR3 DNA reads TGTGCCAGCAGTGTAGCGGGGGTCAGAGAGACCCAGTACTTC. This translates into CASSVAGVRETQYF.

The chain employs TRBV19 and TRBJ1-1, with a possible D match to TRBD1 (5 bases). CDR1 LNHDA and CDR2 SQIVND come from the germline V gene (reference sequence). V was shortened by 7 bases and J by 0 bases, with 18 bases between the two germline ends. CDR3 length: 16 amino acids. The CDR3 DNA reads TGTGCCAGTATGGATCTTCCGGCAGGGATGAACACTGAAGCTTTCTTT. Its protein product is CASMDLPAGMNTEAFF.

CDR3 nucleotide sequence: TGCGCCAGCGGAACAGCCGGGGCCAACGTCCTGACTTTC. Translation: CASGTAGANVLTF. V usage is TRBV4-1 and J usage is TRBJ2-6; D is uncertain. CDR1 MGHRA and CDR2 YSYEKL come from the germline V gene. With 8 bases removed from V and 4 bases from J, the gap between germline ends came to 9 bases. There are 13 residues in the CDR3.

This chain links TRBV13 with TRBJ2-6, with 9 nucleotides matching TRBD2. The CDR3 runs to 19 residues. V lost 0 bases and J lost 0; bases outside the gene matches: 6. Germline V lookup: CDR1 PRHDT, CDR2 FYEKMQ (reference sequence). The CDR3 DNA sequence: TGTGCCAGCAGCTTAGGTCGGCTAGCGGGGAGCTCTGGGGCCAACGTCCTGACTTTC. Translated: CASSLGRLAGSSGANVLTF.

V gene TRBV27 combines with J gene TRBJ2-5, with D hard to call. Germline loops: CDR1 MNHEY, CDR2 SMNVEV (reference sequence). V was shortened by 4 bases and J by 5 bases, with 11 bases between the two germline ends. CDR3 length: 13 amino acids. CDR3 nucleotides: TGTGCCAGCAGTTCACCGGAGCCGGAGACCCAGTACTTC. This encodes CASSSPEPETQYF.

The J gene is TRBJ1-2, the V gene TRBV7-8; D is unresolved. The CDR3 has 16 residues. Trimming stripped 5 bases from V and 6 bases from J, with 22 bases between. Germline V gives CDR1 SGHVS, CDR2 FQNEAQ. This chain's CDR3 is CASSRKNRSFQDGYTF. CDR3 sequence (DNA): TGTGCCAGCAGCCGGAAAAACCGGTCCTTTCAGGATGGCTACACCTTC.

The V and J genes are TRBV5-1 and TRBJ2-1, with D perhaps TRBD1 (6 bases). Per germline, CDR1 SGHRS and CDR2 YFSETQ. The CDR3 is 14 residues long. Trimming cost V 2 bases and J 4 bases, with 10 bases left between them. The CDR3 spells CASSFYRDYNEQFF. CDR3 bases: TGCGCCAGCAGCTTCTACAGGGATTACAATGAGCAGTTCTTC.

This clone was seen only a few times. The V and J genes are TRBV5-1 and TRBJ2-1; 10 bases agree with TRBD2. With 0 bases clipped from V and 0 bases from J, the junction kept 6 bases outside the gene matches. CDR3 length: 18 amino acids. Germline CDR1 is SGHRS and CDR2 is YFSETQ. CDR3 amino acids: CASSLGLAGFSSYNEQFF. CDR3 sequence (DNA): TGCGCCAGCAGCTTGGGACTAGCGGGCTTTAGCTCCTACAATGAGCAGTTCTTC.

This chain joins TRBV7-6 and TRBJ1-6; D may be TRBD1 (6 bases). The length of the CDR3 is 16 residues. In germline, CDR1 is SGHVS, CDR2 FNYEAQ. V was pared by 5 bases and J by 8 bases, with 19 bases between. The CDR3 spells CASSLHQDSSHSPLHF. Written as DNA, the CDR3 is TGTGCCAGCAGCCTACATCAGGACAGCTCCCATTCACCCCTCCACTTT.

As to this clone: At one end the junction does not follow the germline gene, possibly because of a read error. The CDR3 region has the DNA TGTTCCAGCAGCTTAGCGGGGGGATACGAGCAGTACTTC. It is translated as CSSSLAGGYEQYF. This chain joins TRBV7-9 and TRBJ2-7; 10 bases are a match to TRBD2. CDR1 and CDR2 from the germline V gene are SEHNR and FQNEAQ (reference sequence). This CDR3 spans 13 amino acids.

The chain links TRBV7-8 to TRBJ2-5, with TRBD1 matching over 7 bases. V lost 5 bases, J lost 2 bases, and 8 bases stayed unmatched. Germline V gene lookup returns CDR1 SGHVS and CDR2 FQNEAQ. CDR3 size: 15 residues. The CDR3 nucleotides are TGTGCCAGCAGCGAGGGGACAGTCTTACAAGAGACCCAGTACTTC. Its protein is CASSEGTVLQETQYF.

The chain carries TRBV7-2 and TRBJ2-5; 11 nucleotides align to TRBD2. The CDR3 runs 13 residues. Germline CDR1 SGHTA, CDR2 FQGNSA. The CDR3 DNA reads TGTGCGAGTAGACTAGCGGGGAAAGAGACCCAGTACTTC. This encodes CASRLAGKETQYF.